The clone carrying this T cell receptor beta chain appeared a few times. Its matching antigen is unknown. These data come from a study of cytomegalovirus exposure and HLA in healthy donors. Broader study findings: Some highly shared sequence variants likely arose as a pipeline artifact.

Researchers ran the PCR with 60 Vbeta and 13 Jbeta primers. TCRdb keeps only in-frame clones here, not all; method: immunoSEQ multiplex PCR. Found here are about 200,000 clones, 65% to 90% of them singletons; the top ten hold less than 0.35%. This clonotype was obtained from a woman in her thirties in good health and CMV-seronegative. Sequenced input: PBMCs.

The CDR3 region has the DNA TGTGCCACTAAAGCCCGGGGAGGAGGGCCCCAGCATTTT. Translation gives CATKARGGGPQHF. The chain has TRBV27 and TRBJ1-5; D not resolved. V was pared by 10 bases and J by 9 bases, with 19 bases between. Germline V lookup: CDR1 MNHEY, CDR2 SMNVEV (reference sequence). CDR3 length: 13 residues.